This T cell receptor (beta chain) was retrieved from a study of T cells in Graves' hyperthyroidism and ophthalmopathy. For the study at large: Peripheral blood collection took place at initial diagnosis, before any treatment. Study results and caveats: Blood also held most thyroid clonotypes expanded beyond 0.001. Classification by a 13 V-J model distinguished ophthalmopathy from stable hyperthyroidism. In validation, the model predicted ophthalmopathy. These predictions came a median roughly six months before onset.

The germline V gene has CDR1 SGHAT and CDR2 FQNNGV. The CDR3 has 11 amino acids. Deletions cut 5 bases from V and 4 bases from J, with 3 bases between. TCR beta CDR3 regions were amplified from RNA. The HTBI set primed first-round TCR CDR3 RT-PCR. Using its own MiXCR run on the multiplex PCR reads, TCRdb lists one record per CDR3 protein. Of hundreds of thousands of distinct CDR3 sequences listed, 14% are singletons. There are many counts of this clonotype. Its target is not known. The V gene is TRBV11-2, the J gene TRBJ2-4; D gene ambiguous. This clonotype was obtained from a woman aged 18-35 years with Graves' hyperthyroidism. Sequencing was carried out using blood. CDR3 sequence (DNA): TGTGCCAGCAGCCTTAAAAACATTCAGTACTTC. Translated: CASSLKNIQYF.